The clone carrying this TCR beta chain was detected only once. No antigen is known for it. Per germline, CDR1 SGDLS and CDR2 YYNGEE. This CDR3 contains 15 residues. The V end lost 4 bases, the J end lost 2 bases, and 14 bases lay between the germline ends. These data are taken from a study of T cell responses to AZD1222 COVID-19 vaccine. Study-wide results and caveats: In a largely white British group with more females than males, clonal diversity was possibly underestimated. Recipients of AZD1222 seropositive at baseline numbered only 6 or 7. Spike regions recognized by vaccine-associated CD4 TCRs spanned the protein, led by 160-218 and 743-854.

Clones were sequenced by immunoSEQ multiplex PCR, and TCRdb holds only the in-frame ones, with some missing. The table has some 150,000 clones, more than 80% seen once. The specimen comprised peripheral blood, sampled on day 0 of AZD1222 vaccination. The receptor's source is an adult in good health. The rearrangement uses TRBV9 and TRBJ2-3, with D possibly TRBD1 on 6 matching bases. The DNA of the CDR3 is TGTGCCAGCAGCCCCCGCCAGGGGACCACAGATACGCAGTATTTT. Translating gives CASSPRQGTTDTQYF.